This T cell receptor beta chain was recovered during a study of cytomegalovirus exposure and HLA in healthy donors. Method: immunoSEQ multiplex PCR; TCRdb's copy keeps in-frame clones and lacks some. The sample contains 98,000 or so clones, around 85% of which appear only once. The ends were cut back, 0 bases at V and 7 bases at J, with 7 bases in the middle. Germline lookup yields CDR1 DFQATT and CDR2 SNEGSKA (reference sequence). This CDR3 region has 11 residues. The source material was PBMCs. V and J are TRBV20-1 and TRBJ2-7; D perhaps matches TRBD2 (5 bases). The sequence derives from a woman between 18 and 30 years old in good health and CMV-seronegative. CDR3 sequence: CSARDRGEQYF. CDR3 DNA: TGCAGTGCTAGAGATCGGGGTGAGCAGTACTTC.